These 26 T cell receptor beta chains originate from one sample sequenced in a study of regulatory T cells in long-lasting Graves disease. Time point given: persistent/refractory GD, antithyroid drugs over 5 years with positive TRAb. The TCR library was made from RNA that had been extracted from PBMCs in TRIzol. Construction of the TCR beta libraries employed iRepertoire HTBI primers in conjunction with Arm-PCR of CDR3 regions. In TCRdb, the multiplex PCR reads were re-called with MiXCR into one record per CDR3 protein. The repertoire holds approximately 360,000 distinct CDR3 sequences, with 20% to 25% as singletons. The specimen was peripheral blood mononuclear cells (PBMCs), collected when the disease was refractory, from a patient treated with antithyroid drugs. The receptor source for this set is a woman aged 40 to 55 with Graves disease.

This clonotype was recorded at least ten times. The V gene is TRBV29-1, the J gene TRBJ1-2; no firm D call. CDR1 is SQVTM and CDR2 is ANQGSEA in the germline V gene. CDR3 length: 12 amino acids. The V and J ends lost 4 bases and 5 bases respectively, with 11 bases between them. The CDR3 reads CSVGQPSYGYTF. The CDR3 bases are TGCAGCGTTGGACAACCTTCTTATGGCTACACCTTC. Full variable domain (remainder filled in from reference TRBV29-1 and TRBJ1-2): SAVISQKPSRDICQRGTSLTIQCQVDSQVTMMFWYRQQPGQSLTLIATANQGSEATYESGFVIDKFPISRPNLTFSTLTVSNMSPEDSSIYLCSVGQPSYGYTFGSGTRLTVV.

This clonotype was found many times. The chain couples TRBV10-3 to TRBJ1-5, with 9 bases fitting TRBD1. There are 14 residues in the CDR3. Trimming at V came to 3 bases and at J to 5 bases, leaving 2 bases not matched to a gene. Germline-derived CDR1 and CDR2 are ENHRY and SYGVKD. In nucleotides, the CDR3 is TGTGCCATCAGTGAAACAGGGGGCGATCAGCCCCAGCATTTT. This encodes CAISETGGDQPQHF.

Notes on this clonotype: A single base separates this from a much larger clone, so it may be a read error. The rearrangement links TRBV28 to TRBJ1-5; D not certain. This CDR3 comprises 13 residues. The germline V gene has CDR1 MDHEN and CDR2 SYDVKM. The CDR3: CASSPILREPRHF. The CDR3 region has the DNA TGTGCCAGCAGTCCTATTTTACGGGAGCCCCGGCATTTT.

CDR3 bases: TGTGCCAGTAGTACCCTCGGGAGGGGTGCAGAGACCCAGTACTTC. Translating gives CASSTLGRGAETQYF. J is TRBJ2-5 and V is TRBV19, with 8 bases fitting TRBD2. Germline V gives CDR1 LNHDA, CDR2 SQIVND (reference sequence). The CDR3 length is 15 residues. The junction had 8 bases not matched to a gene; V was cut back by 4 bases and J by 4 bases.

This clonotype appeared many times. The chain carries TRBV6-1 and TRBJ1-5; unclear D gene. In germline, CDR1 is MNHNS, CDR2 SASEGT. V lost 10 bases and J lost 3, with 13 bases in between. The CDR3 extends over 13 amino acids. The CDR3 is CATIKAANQPQHF. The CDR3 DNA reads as TGTGCCACCATAAAGGCCGCCAATCAGCCCCAGCATTTT.

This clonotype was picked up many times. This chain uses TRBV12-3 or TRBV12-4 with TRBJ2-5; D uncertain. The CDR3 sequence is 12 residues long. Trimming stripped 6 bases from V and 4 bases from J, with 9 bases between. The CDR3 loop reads CASRSGGETQYF. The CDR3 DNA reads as TGTGCCAGCAGGTCCGGTGGAGAGACCCAGTACTTC.

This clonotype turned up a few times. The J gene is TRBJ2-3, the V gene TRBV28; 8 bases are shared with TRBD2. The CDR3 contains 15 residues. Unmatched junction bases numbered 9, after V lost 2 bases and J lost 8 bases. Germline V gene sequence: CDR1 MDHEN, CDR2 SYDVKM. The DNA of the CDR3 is TGTGCCAGCAGTTTACGCGGACTAGCCGCCGGTACGCAGTATTTT. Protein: CASSLRGLAAGTQYF. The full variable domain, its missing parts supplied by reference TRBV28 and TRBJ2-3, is DVKVTQSSRYLVKRTGEKVFLECVQDMDHENMFWYRQDPGLGLRLIYFSYDVKMKEKGDIPEGYSVSREKKERFSLILESASTNQTSMYLCASSLRGLAAGTQYFGPGTRLTVL.

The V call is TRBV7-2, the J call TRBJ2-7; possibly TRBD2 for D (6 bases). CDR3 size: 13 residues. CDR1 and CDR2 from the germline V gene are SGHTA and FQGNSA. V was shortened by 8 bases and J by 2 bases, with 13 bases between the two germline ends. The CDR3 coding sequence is TGTGCCAGCCGAGGGAGGATTGCCTACGAGCAGTACTTC. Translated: CASRGRIAYEQYF.

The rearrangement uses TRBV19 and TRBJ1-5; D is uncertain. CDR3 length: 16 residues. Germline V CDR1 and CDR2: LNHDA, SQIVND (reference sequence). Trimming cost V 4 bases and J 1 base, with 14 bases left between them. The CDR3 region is CASSTRTPTSNQPQHF. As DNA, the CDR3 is TGTGCCAGTAGTACCCGGACGCCTACCAGCAATCAGCCCCAGCATTTT.

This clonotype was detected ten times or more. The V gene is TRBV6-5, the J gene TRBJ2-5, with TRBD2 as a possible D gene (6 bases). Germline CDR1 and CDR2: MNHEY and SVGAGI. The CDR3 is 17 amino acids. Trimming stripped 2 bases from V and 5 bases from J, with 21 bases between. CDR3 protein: CASSYAGGGGLHETQYF. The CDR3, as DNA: TGTGCCAGCAGTTACGCCGGGGGAGGCGGACTTCATGAGACCCAGTACTTC.

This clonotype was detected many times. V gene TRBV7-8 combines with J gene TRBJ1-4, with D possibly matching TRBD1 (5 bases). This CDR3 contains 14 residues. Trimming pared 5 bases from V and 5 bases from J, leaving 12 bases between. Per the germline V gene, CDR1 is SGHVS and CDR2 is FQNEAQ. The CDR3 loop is CASSPQRGNEKLFF. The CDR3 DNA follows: TGTGCCAGCAGCCCCCAGAGGGGAAATGAAAAACTGTTTTTT.

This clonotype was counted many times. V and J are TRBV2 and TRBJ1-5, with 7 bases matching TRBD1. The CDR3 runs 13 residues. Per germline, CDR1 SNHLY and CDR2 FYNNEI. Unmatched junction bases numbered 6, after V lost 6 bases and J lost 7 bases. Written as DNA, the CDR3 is TGTGCCAGCAGAGGACAGGCTCAACAGCCCCAGCATTTT. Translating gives CASRGQAQQPQHF. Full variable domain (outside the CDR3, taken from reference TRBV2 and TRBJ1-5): EPEVTQTPSHQVTQMGQEVILRCVPISNHLYFYWYRQILGQKVEFLVSFYNNEISEKSEIFDDQFSVERPDGSNFTLKIRSTKLEDSAMYFCASRGQAQQPQHFGDGTRLSIL.

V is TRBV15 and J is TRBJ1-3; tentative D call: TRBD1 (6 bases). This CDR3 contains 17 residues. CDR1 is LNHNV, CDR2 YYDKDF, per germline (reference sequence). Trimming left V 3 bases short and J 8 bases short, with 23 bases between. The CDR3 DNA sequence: TGTGCCACCAGCAGCCCAGGACAGATCCCCCCGAAGGACACCATATATTTT. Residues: CATSSPGQIPPKDTIYF.

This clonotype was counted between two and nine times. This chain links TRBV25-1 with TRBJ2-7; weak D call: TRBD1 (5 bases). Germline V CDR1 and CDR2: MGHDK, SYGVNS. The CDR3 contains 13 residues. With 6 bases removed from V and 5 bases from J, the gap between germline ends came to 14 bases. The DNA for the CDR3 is TGTGCCAGCAGGTTCGCAGGGTCCGACGAGCAGTACTTC. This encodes CASRFAGSDEQYF.

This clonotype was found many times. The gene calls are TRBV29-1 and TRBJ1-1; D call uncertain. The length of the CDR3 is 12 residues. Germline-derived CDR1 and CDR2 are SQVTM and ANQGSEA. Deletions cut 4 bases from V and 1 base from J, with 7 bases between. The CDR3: CSVVTQNTEAFF. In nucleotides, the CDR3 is TGCAGCGTTGTGACCCAGAACACTGAAGCTTTCTTT.

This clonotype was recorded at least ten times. The CDR3 protein is CASSVTGGVEQYF. The CDR3 DNA reads TGTGCCAGCAGTGTCACAGGGGGCGTCGAGCAGTACTTC. This rearrangement joins TRBV12-3 or TRBV12-4 to TRBJ2-7, with 9 nucleotides matching TRBD1. V was pared by 5 bases and J by 6 bases, with 5 bases of the junction left unmatched. The CDR3 is made up of 13 amino acids.

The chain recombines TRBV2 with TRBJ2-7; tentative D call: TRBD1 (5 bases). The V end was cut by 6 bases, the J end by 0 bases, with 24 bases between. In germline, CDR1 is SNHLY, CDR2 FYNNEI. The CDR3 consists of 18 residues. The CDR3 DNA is TGTGCCAGCAGCTTAAGGGGCCCCTATTCTTCGAGCTCCTACGAGCAGTACTTC. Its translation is CASSLRGPYSSSSYEQYF.

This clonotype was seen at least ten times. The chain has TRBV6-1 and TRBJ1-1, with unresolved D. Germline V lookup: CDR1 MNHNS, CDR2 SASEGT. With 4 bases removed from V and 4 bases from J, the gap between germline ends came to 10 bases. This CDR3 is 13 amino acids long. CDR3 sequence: CASSALGFTEAFF. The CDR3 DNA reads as TGTGCCAGCAGTGCACTGGGATTCACTGAAGCTTTCTTT.

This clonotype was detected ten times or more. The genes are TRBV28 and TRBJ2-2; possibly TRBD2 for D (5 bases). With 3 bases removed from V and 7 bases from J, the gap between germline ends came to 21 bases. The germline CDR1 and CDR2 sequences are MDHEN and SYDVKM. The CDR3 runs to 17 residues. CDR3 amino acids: CASSFSWNRGNGGELFF. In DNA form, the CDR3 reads TGTGCCAGCAGTTTTTCATGGAACCGGGGAAACGGCGGGGAGCTGTTTTTT.

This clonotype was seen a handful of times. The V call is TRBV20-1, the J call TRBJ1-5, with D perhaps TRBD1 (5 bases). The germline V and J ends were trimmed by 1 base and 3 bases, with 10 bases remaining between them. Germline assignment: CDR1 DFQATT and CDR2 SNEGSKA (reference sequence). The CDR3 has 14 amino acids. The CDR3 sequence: CSARAPGHNQPQHF. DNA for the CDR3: TGCAGTGCTAGAGCCCCAGGACACAATCAGCCCCAGCATTTT.

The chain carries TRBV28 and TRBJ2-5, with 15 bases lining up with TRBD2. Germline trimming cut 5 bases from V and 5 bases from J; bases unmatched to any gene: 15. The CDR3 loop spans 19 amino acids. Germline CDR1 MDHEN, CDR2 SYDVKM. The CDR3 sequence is CASSHPWTSGRAWGETQYF. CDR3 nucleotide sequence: TGTGCCAGCAGTCATCCATGGACTAGCGGGAGGGCCTGGGGGGAGACCCAGTACTTC.

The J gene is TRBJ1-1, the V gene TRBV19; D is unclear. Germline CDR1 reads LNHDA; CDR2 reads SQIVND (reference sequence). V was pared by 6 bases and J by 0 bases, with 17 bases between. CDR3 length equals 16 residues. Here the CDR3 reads CASSPYGEIMNTEAFF. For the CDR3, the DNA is TGTGCCAGTAGCCCGTACGGGGAAATTATGAACACTGAAGCTTTCTTT.

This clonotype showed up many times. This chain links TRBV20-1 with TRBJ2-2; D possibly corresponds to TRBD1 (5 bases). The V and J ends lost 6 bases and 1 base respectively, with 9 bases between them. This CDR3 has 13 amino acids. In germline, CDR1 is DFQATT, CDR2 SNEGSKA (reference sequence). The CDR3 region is CSAVGQNTGELFF. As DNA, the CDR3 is TGCAGTGCCGTAGGACAGAACACCGGGGAGCTGTTTTTT.

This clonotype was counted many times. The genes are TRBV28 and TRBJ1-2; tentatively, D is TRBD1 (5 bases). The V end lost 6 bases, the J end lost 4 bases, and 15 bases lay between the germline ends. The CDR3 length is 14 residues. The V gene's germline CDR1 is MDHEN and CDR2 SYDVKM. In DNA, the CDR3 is TGTGCCAGCAGGAGCCCGGGAGGGACCTATGGCTACACCTTC. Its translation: CASRSPGGTYGYTF.

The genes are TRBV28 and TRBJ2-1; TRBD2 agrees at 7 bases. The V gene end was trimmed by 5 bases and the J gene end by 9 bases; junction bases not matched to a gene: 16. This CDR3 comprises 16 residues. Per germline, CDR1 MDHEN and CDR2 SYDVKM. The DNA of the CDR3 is TGTGCCAGCAGTCGCCGGACTAGTCGAGAAGGTGGTGAGCAGTTCTTC. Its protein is CASSRRTSREGGEQFF.

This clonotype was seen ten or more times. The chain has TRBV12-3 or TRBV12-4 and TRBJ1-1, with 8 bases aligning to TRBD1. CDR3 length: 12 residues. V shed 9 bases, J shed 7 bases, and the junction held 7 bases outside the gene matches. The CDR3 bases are TGTGCCAGAAGACAGGGGAACTGTGAAGCTTTCTTT. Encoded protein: CARRQGNCEAFF.